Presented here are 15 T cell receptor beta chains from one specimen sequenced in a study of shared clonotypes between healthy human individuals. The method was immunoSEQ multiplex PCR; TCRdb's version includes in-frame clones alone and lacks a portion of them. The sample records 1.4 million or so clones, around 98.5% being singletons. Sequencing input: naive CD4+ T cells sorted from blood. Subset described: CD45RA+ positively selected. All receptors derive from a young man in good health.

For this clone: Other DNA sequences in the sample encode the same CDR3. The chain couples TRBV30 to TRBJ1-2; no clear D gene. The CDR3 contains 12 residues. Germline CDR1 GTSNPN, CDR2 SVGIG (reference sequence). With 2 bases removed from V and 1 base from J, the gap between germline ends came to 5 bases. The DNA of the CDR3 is TGTGCCTGGAGTCGGGGTAACTATGGCTACACCTTC. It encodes CAWSRGNYGYTF.

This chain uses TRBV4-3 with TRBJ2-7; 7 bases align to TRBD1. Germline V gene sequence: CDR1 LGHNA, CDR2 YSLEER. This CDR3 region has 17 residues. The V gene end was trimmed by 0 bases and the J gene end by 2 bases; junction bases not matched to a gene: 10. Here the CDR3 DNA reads TGCGCCAGCAGCCAAGAAGGTGAACAGGGGCTAACCTACGAGCAGTACTTC. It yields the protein CASSQEGEQGLTYEQYF.

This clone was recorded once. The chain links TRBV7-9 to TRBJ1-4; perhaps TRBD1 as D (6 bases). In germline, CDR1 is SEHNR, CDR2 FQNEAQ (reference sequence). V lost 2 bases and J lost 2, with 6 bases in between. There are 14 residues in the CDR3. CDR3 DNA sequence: TGTGCCAGCAGCTTACAGGGGACTAATGAAAAACTGTTTTTT. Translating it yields CASSLQGTNEKLFF.

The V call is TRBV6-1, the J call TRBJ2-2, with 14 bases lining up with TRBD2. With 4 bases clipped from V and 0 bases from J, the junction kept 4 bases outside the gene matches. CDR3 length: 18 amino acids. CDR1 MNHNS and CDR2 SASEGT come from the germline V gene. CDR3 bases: TGTGCCAGCAGTGCGGGACTAGCGGGAGCCACGAACACCGGGGAGCTGTTTTTT. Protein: CASSAGLAGATNTGELFF.

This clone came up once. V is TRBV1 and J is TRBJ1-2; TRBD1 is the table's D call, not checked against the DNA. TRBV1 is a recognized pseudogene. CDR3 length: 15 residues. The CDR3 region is CTSSQETPGCWGYTF. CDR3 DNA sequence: TGCACCAGCAGCCAAGAAACCCCAGGGTGCTGGGGCTACACCTTC.

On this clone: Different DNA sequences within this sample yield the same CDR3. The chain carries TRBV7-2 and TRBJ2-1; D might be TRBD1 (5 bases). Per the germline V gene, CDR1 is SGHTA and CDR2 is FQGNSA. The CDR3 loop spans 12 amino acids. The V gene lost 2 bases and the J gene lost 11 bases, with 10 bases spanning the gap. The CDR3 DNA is TGTGCCAGCAGCTTATACGGACAACAGCAGTTCTTC. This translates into CASSLYGQQQFF.

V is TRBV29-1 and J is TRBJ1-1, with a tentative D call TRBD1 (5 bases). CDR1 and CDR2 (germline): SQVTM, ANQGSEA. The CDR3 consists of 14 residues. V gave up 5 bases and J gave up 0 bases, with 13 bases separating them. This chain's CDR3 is CSVISRDLNTEAFF. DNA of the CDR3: TGCAGCGTTATATCGAGGGACCTGAACACTGAAGCTTTCTTT.

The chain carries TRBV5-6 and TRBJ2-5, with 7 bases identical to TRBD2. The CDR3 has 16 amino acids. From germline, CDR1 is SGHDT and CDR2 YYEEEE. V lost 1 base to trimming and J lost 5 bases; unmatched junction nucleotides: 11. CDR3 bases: TGTGCCAGCAGCTTGTTCAAGTGGGAGGGCCAGGAGACCCAGTACTTC. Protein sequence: CASSLFKWEGQETQYF.

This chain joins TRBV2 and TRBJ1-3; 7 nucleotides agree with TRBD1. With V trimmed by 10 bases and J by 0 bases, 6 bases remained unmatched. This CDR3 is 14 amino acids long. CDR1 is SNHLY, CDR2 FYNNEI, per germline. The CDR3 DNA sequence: TGTGCCACCAGACAGGGTCACTCTGGAAACACCATATATTTT. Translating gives CATRQGHSGNTIYF.

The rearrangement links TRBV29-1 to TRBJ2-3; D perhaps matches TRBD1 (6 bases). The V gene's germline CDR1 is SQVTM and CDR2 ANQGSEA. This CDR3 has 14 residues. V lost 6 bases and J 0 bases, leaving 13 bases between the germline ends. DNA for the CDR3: TGCAGCGTCCAGCAGGGGACCAGCACAGATACGCAGTATTTT. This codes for CSVQQGTSTDTQYF.

CDR3 DNA: TGCGCCAGCAGCCTTCCGGGACAGGGGAGCAATGGCTACACCTTC. Translated, it gives CASSLPGQGSNGYTF. The gene calls are TRBV5-1 and TRBJ1-2, with 10 bases aligning to TRBD1. Losses at the gene ends were 4 bases for V and 6 bases for J; bases not matched to a gene: 9. Germline V gene sequence: CDR1 SGHRS, CDR2 YFSETQ. CDR3 length equals 15 residues.

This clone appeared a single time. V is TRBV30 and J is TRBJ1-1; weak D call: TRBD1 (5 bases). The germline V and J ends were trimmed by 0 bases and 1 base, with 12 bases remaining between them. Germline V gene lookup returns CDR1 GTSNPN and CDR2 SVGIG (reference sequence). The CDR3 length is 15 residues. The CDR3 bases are TGTGCCTGGAGTGTACTAAGGGGTCGGAACACTGAAGCTTTCTTT. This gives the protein CAWSVLRGRNTEAFF. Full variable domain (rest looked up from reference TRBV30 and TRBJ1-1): SQTIHQWPATLVQPVGSPLSLECTVEGTSNPNLYWYRQAAGRGLQLLFYSVGIGQISSEVPQNLSASRPQDRQFILSSKKLLLSDSGFYLCAWSVLRGRNTEAFFGQGTRLTVV.

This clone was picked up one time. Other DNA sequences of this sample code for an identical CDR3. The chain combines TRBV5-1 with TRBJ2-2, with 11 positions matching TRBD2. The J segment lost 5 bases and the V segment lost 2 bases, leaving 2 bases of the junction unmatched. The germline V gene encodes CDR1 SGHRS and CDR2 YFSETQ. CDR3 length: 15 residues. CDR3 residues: CASSLTSGRTGELFF. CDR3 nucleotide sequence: TGCGCCAGCAGCTTAACTAGCGGGAGAACCGGGGAGCTGTTTTTT.

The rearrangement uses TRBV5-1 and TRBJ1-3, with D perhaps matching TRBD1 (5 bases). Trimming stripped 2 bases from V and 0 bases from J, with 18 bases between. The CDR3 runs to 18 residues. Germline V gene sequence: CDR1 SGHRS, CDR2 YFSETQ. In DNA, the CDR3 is TGCGCCAGCAGCTTCGAGACAGTGGGAACCATCTCTGGAAACACCATATATTTT. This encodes CASSFETVGTISGNTIYF.

CDR3 loop: CASSFKVPYEQYF. CDR3 DNA sequence: TGTGCCAGCAGCTTTAAAGTTCCCTACGAGCAGTACTTC. The chain has TRBV5-8 and TRBJ2-7; D not certain. Germline lookup yields CDR1 SGHTS and CDR2 YDEGEE. This CDR3 has 13 residues. The V and J ends lost 2 bases and 2 bases respectively, with 8 bases between them.